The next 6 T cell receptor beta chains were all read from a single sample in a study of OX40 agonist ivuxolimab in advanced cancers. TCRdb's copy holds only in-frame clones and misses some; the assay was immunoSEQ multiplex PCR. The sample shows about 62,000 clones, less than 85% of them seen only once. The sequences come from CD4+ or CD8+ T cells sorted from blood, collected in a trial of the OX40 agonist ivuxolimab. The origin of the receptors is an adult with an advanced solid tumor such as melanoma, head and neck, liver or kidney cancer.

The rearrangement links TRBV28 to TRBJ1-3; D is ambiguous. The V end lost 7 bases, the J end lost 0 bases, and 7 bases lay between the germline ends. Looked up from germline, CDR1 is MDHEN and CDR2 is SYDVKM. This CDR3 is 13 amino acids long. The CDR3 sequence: CASKVASGNTIYF. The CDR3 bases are TGTGCCAGCAAAGTGGCCTCTGGAAACACCATATATTTT.

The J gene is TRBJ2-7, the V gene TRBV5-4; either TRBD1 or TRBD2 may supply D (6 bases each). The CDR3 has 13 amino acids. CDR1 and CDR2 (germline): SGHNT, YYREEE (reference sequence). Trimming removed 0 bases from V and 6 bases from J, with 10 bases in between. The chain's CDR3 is CASSLVGGGEQYF. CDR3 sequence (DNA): TGTGCCAGCAGCTTGGTAGGGGGAGGCGAGCAGTACTTC.

CDR3 residues: CASRGMDRWDGYTF. Here the CDR3 DNA reads TGTGCCAGTAGAGGAATGGACAGGTGGGACGGCTACACCTTC. The V gene is TRBV19, the J gene TRBJ1-2; 7 bases align to TRBD1. Per the germline V gene, CDR1 is LNHDA and CDR2 is SQIVND (reference sequence). Germline trimming cut 6 bases from V and 8 bases from J; bases unmatched to any gene: 12. The CDR3 loop spans 14 amino acids. Supplemented by reference TRBV19 and TRBJ1-2, the full variable domain reads DGGITQSPKYLFRKEGQNVTLSCEQNLNHDAMYWYRQDPGQGLRLIYYSQIVNDFQKGDIAEGYSVSREKKESFPLTVTSAQKNPTAFYLCASRGMDRWDGYTFGSGTRLTVV.

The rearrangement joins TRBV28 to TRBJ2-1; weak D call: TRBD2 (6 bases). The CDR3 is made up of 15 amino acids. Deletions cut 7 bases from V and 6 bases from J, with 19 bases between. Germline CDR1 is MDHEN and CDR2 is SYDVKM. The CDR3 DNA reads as TGTGCCAGCACCCTCCCGGAGGGGCCGGGCAATGAGCAGTTCTTC. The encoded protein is CASTLPEGPGNEQFF. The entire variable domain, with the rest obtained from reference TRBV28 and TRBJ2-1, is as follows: DVKVTQSSRYLVKRTGEKVFLECVQDMDHENMFWYRQDPGLGLRLIYFSYDVKMKEKGDIPEGYSVSREKKERFSLILESASTNQTSMYLCASTLPEGPGNEQFFGPGTRLTVL.

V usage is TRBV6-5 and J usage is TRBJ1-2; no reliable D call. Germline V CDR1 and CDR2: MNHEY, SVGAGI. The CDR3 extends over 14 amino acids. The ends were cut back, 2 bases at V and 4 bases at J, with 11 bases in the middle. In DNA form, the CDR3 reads TGTGCCAGCAGTTACAGGCCAAGGGTCTATGGCTACACCTTC. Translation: CASSYRPRVYGYTF.

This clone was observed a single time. The CDR3 region is CASSMSGGFYNEQFF. CDR3 nucleotide sequence: TGTGCCAGTAGTATGAGCGGGGGATTTTACAATGAGCAGTTCTTC. The J gene is TRBJ2-1, the V gene TRBV19; 8 positions match TRBD2. The CDR3 has 15 amino acids. Germline assignment: CDR1 LNHDA and CDR2 SQIVND (reference sequence). With V trimmed by 3 bases and J by 4 bases, 5 bases remained unmatched.